This entry describes one T cell receptor (beta chain). Antigen unknown. Other DNA sequences from this sample encode an identical CDR3 as well. Primers included in the PCR were 60 Vbeta and 13 Jbeta primers. This table comes from immunoSEQ multiplex PCR, and its TCRdb copy is limited to in-frame clones, with some not included. The table includes 60,000 to 70,000 clones, 60% to 80% detected once. The CDR3 is made up of 14 amino acids. The germline CDR1 and CDR2 sequences are LNHDA and SQIVND (reference sequence). Trimming shortened V by 5 bases and J by 2 bases, and 13 bases separated the two germline ends. The sample belongs to a study of cytomegalovirus exposure and HLA in healthy donors. Notes on the study in general: Looking again later, the authors saw that most CMV-associated TCR beta chains seemed HLA-restricted. The records held CMV serostatus as the only immune exposure information. A later examination showed that TCR association rates differed by HLA locus, with DRB1 most and HLA-C fewest.

This sequence originates from a man aged 35 to 55 in good health and CMV-seropositive. The specimen sequenced was PBMCs. The chain employs TRBV19 and TRBJ2-7, with a possible D match to TRBD2 (6 bases). The CDR3 sequence: CASSPPGAAYEQYF. For the CDR3, the DNA is TGTGCCAGTAGTCCTCCGGGAGCTGCCTACGAGCAGTACTTC.